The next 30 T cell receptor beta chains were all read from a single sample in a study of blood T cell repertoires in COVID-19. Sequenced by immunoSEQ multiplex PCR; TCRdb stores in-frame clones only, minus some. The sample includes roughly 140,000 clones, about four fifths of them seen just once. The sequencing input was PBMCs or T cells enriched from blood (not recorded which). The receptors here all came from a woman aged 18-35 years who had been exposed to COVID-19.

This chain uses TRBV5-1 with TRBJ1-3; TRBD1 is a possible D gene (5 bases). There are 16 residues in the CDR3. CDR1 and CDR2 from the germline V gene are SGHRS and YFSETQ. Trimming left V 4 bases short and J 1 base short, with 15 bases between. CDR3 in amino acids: CASSRGLVGSGNTIYF. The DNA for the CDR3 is TGCGCCAGCAGCAGGGGATTGGTTGGTTCTGGAAACACCATATATTTT.

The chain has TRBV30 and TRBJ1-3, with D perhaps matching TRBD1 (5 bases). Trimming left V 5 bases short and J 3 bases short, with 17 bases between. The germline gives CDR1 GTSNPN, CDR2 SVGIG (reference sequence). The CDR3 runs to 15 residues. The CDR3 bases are TGTGCCTGGCGCCTTACTTCAGGGAATGGAAACACCATATATTTT. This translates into CAWRLTSGNGNTIYF.

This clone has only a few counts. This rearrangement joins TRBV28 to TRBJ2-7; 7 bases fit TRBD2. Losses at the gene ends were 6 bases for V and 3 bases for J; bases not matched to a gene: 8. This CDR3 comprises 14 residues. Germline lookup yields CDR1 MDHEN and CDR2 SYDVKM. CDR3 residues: CASRPLAASYEQYF. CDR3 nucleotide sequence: TGTGCCAGCAGGCCTCTAGCGGCGAGCTACGAGCAGTACTTC. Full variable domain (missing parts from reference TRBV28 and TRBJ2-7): DVKVTQSSRYLVKRTGEKVFLECVQDMDHENMFWYRQDPGLGLRLIYFSYDVKMKEKGDIPEGYSVSREKKERFSLILESASTNQTSMYLCASRPLAASYEQYFGPGTRLTVT.

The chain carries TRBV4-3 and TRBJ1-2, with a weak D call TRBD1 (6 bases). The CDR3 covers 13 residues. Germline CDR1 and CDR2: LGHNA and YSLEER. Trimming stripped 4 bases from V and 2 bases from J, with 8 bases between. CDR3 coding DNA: TGCGCCAGCAGCCCGGGACAAAACTATGGCTACACCTTC. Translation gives CASSPGQNYGYTF.

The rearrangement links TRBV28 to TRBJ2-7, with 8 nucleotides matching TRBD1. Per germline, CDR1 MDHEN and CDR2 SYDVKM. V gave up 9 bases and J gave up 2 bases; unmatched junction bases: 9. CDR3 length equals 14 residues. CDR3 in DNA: TGTGCCAGTCGAGGGGGACAGGCAACCTACGAGCAGTACTTC. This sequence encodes CASRGGQATYEQYF.

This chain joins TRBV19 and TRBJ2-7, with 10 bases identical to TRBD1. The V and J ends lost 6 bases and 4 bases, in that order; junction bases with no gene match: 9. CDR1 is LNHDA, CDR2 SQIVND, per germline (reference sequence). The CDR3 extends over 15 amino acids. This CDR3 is CASRLRDRGEYEQYF. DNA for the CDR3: TGTGCCAGTAGATTGAGGGACAGGGGAGAATACGAGCAGTACTTC.

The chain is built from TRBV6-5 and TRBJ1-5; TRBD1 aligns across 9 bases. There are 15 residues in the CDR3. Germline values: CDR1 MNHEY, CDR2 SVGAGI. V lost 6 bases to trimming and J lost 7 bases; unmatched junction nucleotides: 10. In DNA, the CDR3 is TGTGCCAGCAGCACTACCACAGGGGGCTGGCAGCCCCAGCATTTT. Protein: CASSTTTGGWQPQHF.

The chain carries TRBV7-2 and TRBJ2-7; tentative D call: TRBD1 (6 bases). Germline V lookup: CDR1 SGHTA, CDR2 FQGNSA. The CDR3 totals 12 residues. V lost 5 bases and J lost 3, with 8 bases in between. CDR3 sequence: CASSPRGYEQYF. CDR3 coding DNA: TGTGCCAGCAGCCCCAGGGGCTACGAGCAGTACTTC.

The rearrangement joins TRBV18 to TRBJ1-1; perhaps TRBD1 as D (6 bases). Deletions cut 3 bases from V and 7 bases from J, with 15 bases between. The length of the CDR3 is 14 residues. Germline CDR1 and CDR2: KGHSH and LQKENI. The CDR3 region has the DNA TGTGCCAGCTCACCCAGGGTAGGGGGTGGTGAAGCTTTCTTT. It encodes CASSPRVGGGEAFF. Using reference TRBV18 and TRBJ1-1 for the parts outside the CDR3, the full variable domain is NAGVMQNPRHLVRRRGQEARLRCSPMKGHSHVYWYRQLPEEGLKFMVYLQKENIIDESGMPKERFSAEFPKEGPSILRIQQVVRGDSAAYFCASSPRVGGGEAFFGQGTRLTVV.

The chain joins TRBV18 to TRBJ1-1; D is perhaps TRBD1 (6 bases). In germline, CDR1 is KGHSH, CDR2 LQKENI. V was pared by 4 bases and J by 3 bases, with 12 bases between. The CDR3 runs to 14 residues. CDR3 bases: TGTGCCAGCTCACAGCAGGGGTGGGACACTGAAGCTTTCTTT. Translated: CASSQQGWDTEAFF.

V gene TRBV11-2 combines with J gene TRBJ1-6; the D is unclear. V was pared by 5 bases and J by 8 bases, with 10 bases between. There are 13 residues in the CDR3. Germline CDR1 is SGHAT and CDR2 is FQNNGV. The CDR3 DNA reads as TGTGCCAGCAGCCGCGGGAGGGATTCACCCCTCCACTTT. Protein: CASSRGRDSPLHF.

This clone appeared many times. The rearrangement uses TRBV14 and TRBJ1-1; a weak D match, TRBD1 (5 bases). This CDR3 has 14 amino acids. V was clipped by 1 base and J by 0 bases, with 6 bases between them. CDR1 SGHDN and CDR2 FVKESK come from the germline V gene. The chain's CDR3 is CASSQAGMNTEAFF. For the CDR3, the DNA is TGTGCCAGCAGCCAAGCAGGGATGAACACTGAAGCTTTCTTT.

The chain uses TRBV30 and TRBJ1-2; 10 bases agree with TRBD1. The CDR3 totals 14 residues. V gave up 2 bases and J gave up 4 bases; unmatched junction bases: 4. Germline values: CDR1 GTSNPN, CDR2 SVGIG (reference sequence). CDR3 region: CAWSRDRGLYGYTF. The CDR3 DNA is TGTGCCTGGAGTCGGGACAGGGGCCTCTATGGCTACACCTTC.

The CDR3 region is CASSQIPGQGYEQYF. As DNA, the CDR3 is TGCGCCAGCAGCCAAATACCGGGGCAGGGGTACGAGCAGTACTTC. J is TRBJ2-7 and V is TRBV4-3, with D maybe TRBD1 (6 bases). Germline CDR1 is LGHNA and CDR2 is YSLEER. The V and J ends lost 2 bases and 4 bases respectively, with 15 bases between them. This CDR3 has 15 amino acids.

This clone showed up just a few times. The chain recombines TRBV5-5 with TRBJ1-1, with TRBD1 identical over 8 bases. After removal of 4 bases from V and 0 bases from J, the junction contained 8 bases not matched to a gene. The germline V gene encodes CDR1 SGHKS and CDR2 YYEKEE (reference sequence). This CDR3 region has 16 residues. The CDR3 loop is CASSATGERMNTEAFF. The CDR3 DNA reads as TGTGCCAGCAGCGCGACAGGGGAGAGGATGAACACTGAAGCTTTCTTT. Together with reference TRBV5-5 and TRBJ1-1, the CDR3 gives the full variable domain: DAGVTQSPTHLIKTRGQQVTLRCSPISGHKSVSWYQQVLGQGPQFIFQYYEKEERGRGNFPDRFSARQFPNYSSELNVNALLLGDSALYLCASSATGERMNTEAFFGQGTRLTVV.

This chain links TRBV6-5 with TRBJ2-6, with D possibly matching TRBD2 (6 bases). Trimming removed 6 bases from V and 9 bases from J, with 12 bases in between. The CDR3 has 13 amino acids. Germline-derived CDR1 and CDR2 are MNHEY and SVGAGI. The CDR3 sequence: CASRKREVNVLTF. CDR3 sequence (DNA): TGTGCCAGCAGGAAAAGGGAGGTCAACGTCCTGACTTTC.

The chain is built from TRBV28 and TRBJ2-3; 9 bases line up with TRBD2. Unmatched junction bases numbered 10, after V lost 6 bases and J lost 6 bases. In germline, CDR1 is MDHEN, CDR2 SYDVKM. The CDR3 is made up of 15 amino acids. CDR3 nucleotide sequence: TGTGCCAGCAGCCCGGGGACTAGCCTTGGGGATACGCAGTATTTT. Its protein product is CASSPGTSLGDTQYF.

The CDR3 DNA sequence: TGTGCCAGCAGAAAGAACATGAACACTGAAGCTTTCTTT. Translation: CASRKNMNTEAFF. The chain is built from TRBV27 and TRBJ1-1; D uncertain. Germline V gives CDR1 MNHEY, CDR2 SMNVEV (reference sequence). This CDR3 spans 13 amino acids. The V and J ends lost 6 bases and 0 bases respectively, with 8 bases between them.

The CDR3: CSASRGTQYF. In DNA form, the CDR3 reads TGCAGTGCTAGCCGGGGTACGCAGTATTTT. This chain connects TRBV20-1 to TRBJ2-3; weak D call: TRBD2 (5 bases). V lost 3 bases to trimming and J lost 8 bases, with 6 bases between them. Germline CDR1 DFQATT, CDR2 SNEGSKA (reference sequence). The CDR3 is 10 amino acids.

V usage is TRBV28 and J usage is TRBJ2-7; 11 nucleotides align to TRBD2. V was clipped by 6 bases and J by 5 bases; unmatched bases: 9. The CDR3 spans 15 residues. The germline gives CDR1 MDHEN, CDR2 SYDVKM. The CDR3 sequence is CASSFTSGSYHEQYF. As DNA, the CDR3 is TGTGCCAGCAGCTTCACTAGCGGGAGTTATCACGAGCAGTACTTC.

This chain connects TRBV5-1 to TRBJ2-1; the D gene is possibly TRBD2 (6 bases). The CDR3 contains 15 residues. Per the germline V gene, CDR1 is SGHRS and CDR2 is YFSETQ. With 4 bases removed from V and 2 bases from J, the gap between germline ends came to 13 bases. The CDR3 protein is CASSGGEVTYNEQFF. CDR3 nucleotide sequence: TGCGCCAGCAGCGGAGGGGAGGTGACCTACAATGAGCAGTTCTTC.

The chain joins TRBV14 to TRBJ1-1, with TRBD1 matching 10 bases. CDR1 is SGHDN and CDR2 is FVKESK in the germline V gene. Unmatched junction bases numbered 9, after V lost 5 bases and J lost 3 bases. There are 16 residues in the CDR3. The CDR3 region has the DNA TGTGCCAGCAGCGCCTTGGGACAGGGGCTCCACACTGAAGCTTTCTTT. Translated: CASSALGQGLHTEAFF.

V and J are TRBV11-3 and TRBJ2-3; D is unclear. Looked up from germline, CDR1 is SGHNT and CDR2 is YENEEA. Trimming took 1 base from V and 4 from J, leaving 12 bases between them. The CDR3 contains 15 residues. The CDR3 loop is CASSLGSLTADTQYF. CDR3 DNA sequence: TGTGCCAGCAGCTTAGGTTCTCTAACTGCAGATACGCAGTATTTT.

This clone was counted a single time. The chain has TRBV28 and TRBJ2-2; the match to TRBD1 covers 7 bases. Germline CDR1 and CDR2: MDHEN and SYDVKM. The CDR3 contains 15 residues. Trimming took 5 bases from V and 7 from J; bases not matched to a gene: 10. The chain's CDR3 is CASSNHRGRDGELFF. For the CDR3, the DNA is TGTGCCAGCAGTAACCACAGGGGACGGGACGGGGAGCTGTTTTTT.

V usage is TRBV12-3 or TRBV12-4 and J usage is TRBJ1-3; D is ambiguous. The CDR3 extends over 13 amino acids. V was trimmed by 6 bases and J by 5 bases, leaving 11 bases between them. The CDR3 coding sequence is TGTGCCAGCAGCTCCCGAGGGCGAAACACCATATATTTT. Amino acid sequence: CASSSRGRNTIYF.

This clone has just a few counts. The CDR3 region has the DNA TGTGCCAGCAGCCCTGACAGGTACTATGGCTACACCTTC. Translated: CASSPDRYYGYTF. The chain links TRBV28 to TRBJ1-2; possible D gene TRBD1, 6 bases. This CDR3 region has 13 residues. Germline values: CDR1 MDHEN, CDR2 SYDVKM. Trimming left V 6 bases short and J 3 bases short, with 11 bases between.

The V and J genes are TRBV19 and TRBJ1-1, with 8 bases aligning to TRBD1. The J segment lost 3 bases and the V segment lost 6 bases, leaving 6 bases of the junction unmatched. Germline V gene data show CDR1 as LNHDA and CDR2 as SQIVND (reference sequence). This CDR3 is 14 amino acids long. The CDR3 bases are TGTGCCAGTAGCAGACAGGGGACCCACACTGAAGCTTTCTTT. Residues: CASSRQGTHTEAFF.

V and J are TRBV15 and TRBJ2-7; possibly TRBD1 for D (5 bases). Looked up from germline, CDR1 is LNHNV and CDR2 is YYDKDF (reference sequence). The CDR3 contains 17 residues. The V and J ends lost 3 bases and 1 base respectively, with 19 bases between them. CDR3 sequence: CATSRDPPGSGSYEQYF. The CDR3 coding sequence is TGTGCCACCAGCAGGGACCCGCCAGGGTCTGGATCCTACGAGCAGTACTTC.

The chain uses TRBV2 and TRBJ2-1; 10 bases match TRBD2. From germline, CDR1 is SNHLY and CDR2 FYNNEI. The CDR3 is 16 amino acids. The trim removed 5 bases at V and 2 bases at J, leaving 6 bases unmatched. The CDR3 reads CASSSGLAVPYNEQFF. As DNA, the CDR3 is TGTGCCAGCAGTTCAGGACTAGCGGTACCCTACAATGAGCAGTTCTTC.

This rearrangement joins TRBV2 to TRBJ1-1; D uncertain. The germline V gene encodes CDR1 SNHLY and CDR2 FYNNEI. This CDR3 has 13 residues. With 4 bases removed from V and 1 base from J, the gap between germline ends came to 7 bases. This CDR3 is CASSVSGNTEAFF. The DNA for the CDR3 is TGTGCCAGCAGTGTATCGGGGAACACTGAAGCTTTCTTT.